Listed here are 6 T cell receptor beta chains from one sample, sequenced in a study of shared clonotypes between healthy human individuals. Using immunoSEQ multiplex PCR, the repertoire was profiled, and TCRdb retains in-frame clones only, with some absent. The sample shows some 2.4 million clones, over 85% of them seen only once. The sequenced material came from naive CD4+ T cells from PBMCs. Subset here: CD45RA+ positively selected. The receptor set was obtained from a man aged 18 to 30 in good health. Some clones in this sample may be carry-over from other donors' samples.

The V gene is TRBV6-5, the J gene TRBJ2-7; 8 nucleotides agree with TRBD1. There are 15 residues in the CDR3. V gave up 2 bases and J gave up 4 bases; unmatched junction bases: 7. Per the germline V gene, CDR1 is MNHEY and CDR2 is SVGAGI. The CDR3 protein is CASSYGTGDWYEQYF. The CDR3 nucleotides read TGTGCCAGCAGTTACGGGACAGGCGACTGGTACGAGCAGTACTTC.

Turning to this clone: The junction shows a germline mismatch at one end, possibly a read error. V gene TRBV9 combines with J gene TRBJ2-2; TRBD2 might be the D (5 bases). The CDR3 has 14 residues. CDR1 and CDR2 (germline): SGDLS, YYNGEE. The CDR3 nucleotides read TGTGCCAGCACCGTAGAAGAGGGAGCGGGGGAGCTGTTTTTT. As protein: CASTVEEGAGELFF. The entire variable domain, with the rest obtained from reference TRBV9 and TRBJ2-2, is as follows: DSGVTQTPKHLITATGQRVTLRCSPRSGDLSVYWYQQSLDQGLQFLIQYYNGEERAKGNILERFSAQQFPDLHSELNLSSLELGDSALYFCASTVEEGAGELFFGEGSRLTVL.

About this clone: It may be a read error: a sequence one base away is much more abundant. V gene TRBV7-2 combines with J gene TRBJ2-2; D remains unclear. V dropped 6 bases and J dropped 2 bases, with 4 bases sitting between them. Germline V gene data show CDR1 as SGHTA and CDR2 as FQGNSA. This CDR3 is built from 12 residues. DNA for the CDR3: TGTGCCAGCAGTGTAAACACCGGGGAGCTGTTTTTT. This sequence encodes CASSVNTGELFF.

About this clone itself: Other nucleotide sequences in the sample specify the same CDR3. V gene TRBV5-5 combines with J gene TRBJ1-5; D is ambiguous. The ends were cut back, 4 bases at V and 3 bases at J, with 11 bases in the middle. The CDR3 sequence is 14 residues long. CDR1 is SGHKS and CDR2 is YYEKEE in the germline V gene (reference sequence). The CDR3 DNA follows: TGTGCCAGCAGCCTGGGGTTGGCCAATCAGCCCCAGCATTTT. Protein product: CASSLGLANQPQHF.

The chain joins TRBV27 to TRBJ1-1; D uncertain. This CDR3 is built from 14 residues. V was trimmed by 6 bases and J by 0 bases, leaving 11 bases between them. CDR1 is MNHEY, CDR2 SMNVEV, per germline (reference sequence). CDR3 nucleotide sequence: TGTGCCAGCAGGTCCGGCTTCATGAACACTGAAGCTTTCTTT. This gives the protein CASRSGFMNTEAFF.

The chain is built from TRBV7-3 and TRBJ2-3, with TRBD2 matching over 7 bases. Trimming cost V 5 bases and J 4 bases; bases outside gene matches: 12. The CDR3 length is 16 residues. Germline V gene lookup returns CDR1 SGHTA and CDR2 FQGTGA. This CDR3 reads CASSKNRAGVADTQYF. The CDR3 DNA reads as TGTGCCAGCAGCAAAAATCGGGCGGGAGTGGCAGATACGCAGTATTTT.